This T cell receptor (beta chain) is from a study of shared clonotypes between healthy human individuals. The germline V gene has CDR1 SGHTA and CDR2 FQGTGA. The V segment lost 10 bases and the J segment 5 bases; nucleotides outside the gene matches: 7. This CDR3 comprises 13 residues. Libraries were prepared by immunoSEQ multiplex PCR; TCRdb keeps only in-frame clonotypes and omits some of them. The sample lists fewer than 2.5 million clones, over 85% seen once, with approximately 0.35% in the top ten. Sequenced input: naive CD4+ T cells from PBMCs. As to subset: CD45RA+ positively selected. This chain uses TRBV7-3 with TRBJ2-1; 8 positions match TRBD1. The clonotype was recovered from a man aged 18 to 30 in good health. Some clones in this sample may be carry-over from other donors' samples. The CDR3 DNA sequence: TGTGCCACCTCGGGACAGGCTAACAATGAGCAGTTCTTC. It is translated as CATSGQANNEQFF.